The 10 T cell receptor beta chains below were found in one sample sequenced in a study of sequential checkpoint blockade in melanoma. Specified treatment: randomized to nivolumab then ipilimumab (arm A) or the reverse (arm B). Measured with immunoSEQ multiplex PCR; TCRdb has only the in-frame clones, and not every one. The profile shows 5,700 or so clones, roughly 50% of them singletons. The sample here was CD8+ T cells sorted from blood (inferred from file names), taken from a patient given nivolumab and ipilimumab in sequence. The origin of the receptors is a human donor with melanoma.

This clone occurred a few times. The V gene is TRBV7-9, the J gene TRBJ2-7; the match to TRBD1 covers 9 bases. The CDR3 spans 16 residues. V dropped 5 bases and J dropped 1; count of bases not matched to a gene: 9. Looked up from germline, CDR1 is SEHNR and CDR2 is FQNEAQ (reference sequence). This chain's CDR3 is CASSPGGQGRSYEQYF. The DNA for the CDR3 is TGTGCCAGCAGCCCCGGAGGACAGGGGAGGTCCTACGAGCAGTACTTC.

The V and J genes are TRBV5-1 and TRBJ1-5; 9 nucleotides match TRBD1. CDR3 size: 16 residues. Germline trimming cut 4 bases from V and 0 bases from J; bases unmatched to any gene: 5. Germline assignment: CDR1 SGHRS and CDR2 YFSETQ. The CDR3 loop is CASSPGTGNSNQPQHF. The CDR3 DNA reads TGCGCCAGCAGCCCTGGGACAGGGAATAGCAATCAGCCCCAGCATTTT. The full variable domain, completed using reference TRBV5-1 and TRBJ1-5, is KAGVTQTPRYLIKTRGQQVTLSCSPISGHRSVSWYQQTPGQGLQFLFEYFSETQRNKGNFPGRFSGRQFSNSRSEMNVSTLELGDSALYLCASSPGTGNSNQPQHFGDGTRLSIL.

V gene TRBV6-1 combines with J gene TRBJ1-4; the match to TRBD1 covers 9 bases. V dropped 4 bases and J dropped 6; count of bases not matched to a gene: 3. The CDR3 contains 14 residues. Germline V gene lookup returns CDR1 MNHNS and CDR2 SASEGT. CDR3 sequence reads: CASSATGGHEKLFF. CDR3 in DNA: TGTGCCAGCAGTGCCACAGGGGGCCATGAAAAACTGTTTTTT.

V and J are TRBV11-3 and TRBJ2-1, with D unclear. The CDR3 runs 12 residues. V was shortened by 4 bases and J by 3 bases, with 4 bases between the two germline ends. Germline V CDR1 and CDR2: SGHNT, YENEEA. The CDR3 spells CASSSVYNEQFF. In DNA, the CDR3 is TGTGCCAGCAGCTCCGTCTACAATGAGCAGTTCTTC.

This clone was seen only a few times. This chain uses TRBV5-6 with TRBJ1-2, with 8 positions matching TRBD1. Germline values: CDR1 SGHDT, CDR2 YYEEEE. V lost 0 bases to trimming and J lost 2 bases; unmatched junction nucleotides: 15. The CDR3 sequence is 19 residues long. The CDR3 is CASSLAGKAGQGANYGYTF. In DNA, the CDR3 is TGTGCCAGCAGCTTGGCCGGGAAAGCTGGGCAGGGGGCAAACTATGGCTACACCTTC. Variable domain in full (rest from reference TRBV5-6 and TRBJ1-2): DAGVTQSPTHLIKTRGQQVTLRCSPKSGHDTVSWYQQALGQGPQFIFQYYEEEERQRGNFPDRFSGHQFPNYSSELNVNALLLGDSALYLCASSLAGKAGQGANYGYTFGSGTRLTVV.

The V and J genes are TRBV15 and TRBJ1-4, with TRBD1 as a possible D gene (5 bases). Trimming removed 7 bases at V and 12 bases at J, with 18 bases between. This CDR3 is built from 13 residues. CDR1 is LNHNV and CDR2 is YYDKDF in the germline V gene (reference sequence). CDR3 in amino acids: CATKWAGTSELFF. DNA of the CDR3: TGTGCCACCAAGTGGGCCGGGACTTCAGAACTGTTTTTT.

This clone was picked up one time. The chain links TRBV19 to TRBJ2-7; 8 bases are a match to TRBD1. The CDR3 has 14 amino acids. CDR1 is LNHDA, CDR2 SQIVND, per germline (reference sequence). The ends lost 1 base at V and 4 bases at J; junction bases unmatched: 3. The chain's CDR3 is CASSIGTGRYEQYF. Written as DNA, the CDR3 is TGTGCCAGTAGTATAGGGACAGGGAGGTACGAGCAGTACTTC.

This clone was picked up one time. The V call is TRBV18, the J call TRBJ2-2; 11 positions match TRBD2. J was trimmed by 3 bases and V by 4 bases; bases with no gene match: 1. This CDR3 contains 15 residues. Germline V gene data show CDR1 as KGHSH and CDR2 as LQKENI. CDR3 bases: TGTGCCAGCTCACGGACTAGCGGGTACACCGGGGAGCTGTTTTTT. It encodes CASSRTSGYTGELFF.

The chain is built from TRBV2 and TRBJ2-5; TRBD2 aligns across 9 bases. Germline CDR1 SNHLY, CDR2 FYNNEI. This CDR3 comprises 16 residues. The trim removed 0 bases at V and 0 bases at J, leaving 2 bases unmatched. In nucleotides, the CDR3 is TGTGCCAGCAGTGAAGCGCGGGGGGGGGACCAAGAGACCCAGTACTTC. Protein: CASSEARGGDQETQYF.

A single count supports this clone. This rearrangement joins TRBV19 to TRBJ2-1; D is possibly TRBD2 (6 bases). The V gene lost 2 bases and the J gene lost 2 bases, with 13 bases spanning the gap. Germline V lookup: CDR1 LNHDA, CDR2 SQIVND (reference sequence). This CDR3 region has 16 residues. This CDR3 is CASSIKGGSPYNEQFF. As DNA, the CDR3 is TGTGCCAGTAGTATAAAGGGAGGCAGCCCCTACAATGAGCAGTTCTTC.